A single sample gave rise to the 24 T cell receptor beta chains below, sequenced in a study of T cell changes during pregnancy in multiple sclerosis. Assay used: immunoSEQ multiplex PCR; TCRdb lists only in-frame clones, some missing. The table lists about 70,000 clones, approximately 91% of them singletons. Material: peripheral blood, obtained in the first trimester of pregnancy. The receptor source for this set is a female donor with multiple sclerosis, enrolled in a pregnancy study.

The chain joins TRBV5-1 to TRBJ1-5; the match to TRBD1 covers 9 bases. V shed 0 bases and J 4 bases; nucleotides not matched to a gene: 2. The CDR3 is 15 residues long. Per germline, CDR1 SGHRS and CDR2 YFSETQ. CDR3 protein: CASSLEGQGNQPQHF. DNA for the CDR3: TGCGCCAGCAGCTTGGAGGGACAGGGAAATCAGCCCCAGCATTTT.

This clone appeared once. The chain combines TRBV7-2 with TRBJ2-2; 8 positions match TRBD1. CDR1 and CDR2 from the germline V gene are SGHTA and FQGNSA. Losses at the gene ends were 4 bases for V and 0 bases for J; bases not matched to a gene: 4. This CDR3 region has 16 residues. CDR3 amino acids: CASSSAGGANTGELFF. The CDR3 DNA follows: TGTGCCAGCAGCTCCGCAGGGGGCGCGAACACCGGGGAGCTGTTTTTT.

CDR3 nucleotide sequence: TGTGCCAGCAGCGTAGGTGGTAGCCCCAATGAGCAGTTCTTC. Protein product: CASSVGGSPNEQFF. The chain combines TRBV9 with TRBJ2-1, with D unresolved. V gave up 0 bases and J gave up 6 bases, with 10 bases separating them. Germline assignment: CDR1 SGDLS and CDR2 YYNGEE. CDR3 length equals 14 residues. The full variable domain, rest sourced from reference TRBV9 and TRBJ2-1, is DSGVTQTPKHLITATGQRVTLRCSPRSGDLSVYWYQQSLDQGLQFLIQYYNGEERAKGNILERFSAQQFPDLHSELNLSSLELGDSALYFCASSVGGSPNEQFFGPGTRLTVL.

A word on this clone: In the same sample, other DNA sequences code for this CDR3. The chain combines TRBV2 with TRBJ2-2; 10 bases match TRBD2. From germline, CDR1 is SNHLY and CDR2 FYNNEI. Losses at the gene ends were 4 bases for V and 1 base for J; bases not matched to a gene: 0. The CDR3 is made up of 15 amino acids. The CDR3 sequence: CASSGTSGNTGELFF. CDR3 coding DNA: TGTGCCAGCAGTGGGACTAGCGGGAACACCGGGGAGCTGTTTTTT.

This chain uses TRBV6-6 with TRBJ1-4; 10 nucleotides line up with TRBD1. Per germline, CDR1 MNHNY and CDR2 SVGAGI (reference sequence). CDR3 size: 15 residues. Trimming removed 8 bases from V and 8 bases from J; junction bases left unmatched: 11. CDR3 loop: CASGRQGASEEKLFF. The CDR3 nucleotides read TGTGCCAGCGGGAGACAGGGGGCAAGCGAAGAAAAACTGTTTTTT.

V and J are TRBV5-1 and TRBJ2-1; 9 nucleotides align to TRBD2. CDR1 and CDR2 from the germline V gene are SGHRS and YFSETQ. The CDR3 covers 15 residues. V shed 0 bases and J 8 bases; nucleotides not matched to a gene: 6. The CDR3 is CASSLGGRGSDEQFF. The CDR3 nucleotides are TGCGCCAGCAGCTTGGGCGGGAGGGGGAGTGATGAGCAGTTCTTC.

The CDR3 DNA sequence: TGTGCCAGCAGCCCTGGACTTTCACCTAGCACAGATACGCAGTATTTT. This translates into CASSPGLSPSTDTQYF. The chain joins TRBV7-2 to TRBJ2-3, with D tentatively TRBD2 (5 bases). In germline, CDR1 is SGHTA, CDR2 FQGNSA. The V and J ends lost 5 bases and 0 bases respectively, with 15 bases between them. The CDR3 totals 16 residues.

This clone was picked up a small number of times. The chain links TRBV5-5 to TRBJ2-7; perhaps TRBD1 as D (5 bases). The germline V gene has CDR1 SGHKS and CDR2 YYEKEE (reference sequence). The CDR3 loop spans 15 amino acids. Trimming took off 1 base at V and 3 bases at J, with 14 bases between the two ends. The CDR3 DNA is TGTGCCAGCAGCTTGTCCCCCCAACAGGACTACGAGCAGTACTTC. It specifies CASSLSPQQDYEQYF.

This chain links TRBV6-5 with TRBJ2-5, with D possibly TRBD2 on 6 matching bases. CDR1 MNHEY and CDR2 SVGAGI come from the germline V gene. The V end was cut by 2 bases, the J end by 7 bases, with 11 bases between. The CDR3 is 13 amino acids. The CDR3 region has the DNA TGTGCCAGCAGTTACGGCACTAGCTTGACCCAGTACTTC. It specifies CASSYGTSLTQYF.

This CDR3 is CASSQIPTLRVYEQYF. For the CDR3, the DNA is TGCGCCAGCAGCCAAATCCCTACCCTCAGGGTTTACGAGCAGTACTTC. The chain joins TRBV4-1 to TRBJ2-7; D perhaps matches TRBD1 (5 bases). Germline values: CDR1 MGHRA, CDR2 YSYEKL. The V and J ends lost 2 bases and 4 bases respectively, with 18 bases between them. The CDR3 has 16 residues.

The CDR3 nucleotides read TGTGCCAGCAGCTTAGTACCTAGCGTGGCAGATACGCAGTATTTT. Its translation: CASSLVPSVADTQYF. The chain combines TRBV7-2 with TRBJ2-3; tentatively, D is TRBD2 (6 bases). V shed 1 base and J shed 4 bases, with 12 bases lying between them. The CDR3 consists of 15 residues. CDR1 is SGHTA and CDR2 is FQGNSA in the germline V gene.

A single count supports this clone. The J gene is TRBJ2-7, the V gene TRBV5-4; possibly TRBD2 for D (5 bases). The V gene's germline CDR1 is SGHNT and CDR2 YYREEE (reference sequence). With 4 bases removed from V and 3 bases from J, the gap between germline ends came to 11 bases. The CDR3 runs 13 residues. CDR3 nucleotides: TGTGCCAGCAGCGAAGAACTAGGCTACGAGCAGTACTTC. This codes for CASSEELGYEQYF.

The genes are TRBV9 and TRBJ2-4; 7 nucleotides agree with TRBD2. Germline V gene lookup returns CDR1 SGDLS and CDR2 YYNGEE. Germline trimming cut 3 bases from V and 5 bases from J; bases unmatched to any gene: 14. This CDR3 is built from 17 residues. For the CDR3, the DNA is TGTGCCAGCAGCGCCCCTTCCCCCTTTGGGGGGGAAAACATTCAGTACTTC. It yields the protein CASSAPSPFGGENIQYF. Variable domain in full (rest from reference TRBV9 and TRBJ2-4): DSGVTQTPKHLITATGQRVTLRCSPRSGDLSVYWYQQSLDQGLQFLIQYYNGEERAKGNILERFSAQQFPDLHSELNLSSLELGDSALYFCASSAPSPFGGENIQYFGAGTRLSVL.

This chain joins TRBV2 and TRBJ2-7; 8 nucleotides agree with TRBD1. V shed 3 bases, J shed 4 bases, and the junction held 5 bases outside the gene matches. Germline V CDR1 and CDR2: SNHLY, FYNNEI. The CDR3 spans 14 residues. Written as DNA, the CDR3 is TGTGCCAGCAGTGAGGGACAGGTGAGGTACGAGCAGTACTTC. Translated, it gives CASSEGQVRYEQYF.

The chain recombines TRBV4-2 with TRBJ1-2, with D maybe TRBD1 (5 bases). Germline loops: CDR1 LGHNA, CDR2 YNFKEQ. The CDR3 loop spans 15 amino acids. Trimming shortened V by 0 bases and J by 2 bases, and 10 bases separated the two germline ends. As DNA, the CDR3 is TGTGCCAGCAGCCAAGATCTAGGACAAAACTATGGCTACACCTTC. Its protein product is CASSQDLGQNYGYTF.

The chain uses TRBV18 and TRBJ2-3; no clear D gene. The CDR3 extends over 13 amino acids. Trimming removed 0 bases from V and 4 bases from J, with 5 bases in between. Germline CDR1 is KGHSH and CDR2 is LQKENI. The CDR3 region is CASSPPTADTQYF. The CDR3 DNA reads TGTGCCAGCTCACCACCAACTGCAGATACGCAGTATTTT.

The chain links TRBV7-3 to TRBJ1-4; possible D gene TRBD1, 5 bases. The germline CDR1 and CDR2 sequences are SGHTA and FQGTGA. The length of the CDR3 is 17 residues. Trimming removed 1 base at V and 3 bases at J, with 15 bases between. The DNA of the CDR3 is TGTGCCAGCAGCTTAAAAGTAGGGGAAGAGGCTAATGAAAAACTGTTTTTT. It specifies CASSLKVGEEANEKLFF. The full variable domain, completed using reference TRBV7-3 and TRBJ1-4, is GAGVSQTPSNKVTEKGKYVELRCDPISGHTALYWYRQSLGQGPEFLIYFQGTGAADDSGLPNDRFFAVRPEGSVSTLKIQRTERGDSAVYLCASSLKVGEEANEKLFFGSGTQLSVL.

The chain has TRBV5-5 and TRBJ1-4; D is ambiguous. The germline V and J ends were trimmed by 4 bases and 3 bases, with 7 bases remaining between them. Germline-derived CDR1 and CDR2 are SGHKS and YYEKEE (reference sequence). The CDR3 sequence is 13 residues long. In DNA, the CDR3 is TGTGCCAGCAGCCTAGTAGCTAATGAAAAACTGTTTTTT. This sequence encodes CASSLVANEKLFF.

The chain couples TRBV19 to TRBJ2-4; 7 nucleotides agree with TRBD1. This CDR3 has 14 residues. CDR1 is LNHDA, CDR2 SQIVND, per germline (reference sequence). J gave up 6 bases and V 7 bases, and 9 bases lay outside the gene matches. CDR3 DNA: TGTGCCAGTATGACGAGAGGGGGCGGAAACATTCAGTACTTC. This codes for CASMTRGGGNIQYF.

This sequence joins TRBV4-2 and TRBJ2-1; 9 nucleotides agree with TRBD2. The CDR3 is 18 amino acids. The junction had 12 bases not matched to a gene; V was cut back by 0 bases and J by 6 bases. Germline V gene lookup returns CDR1 LGHNA and CDR2 YNFKEQ. CDR3 residues: CASSQEGLAGGSPNEQFF. The CDR3, as DNA: TGTGCCAGCAGCCAAGAAGGTCTGGCGGGGGGGTCCCCCAATGAGCAGTTCTTC.

The chain has TRBV10-3 and TRBJ2-2, with 12 bases matching TRBD2. The CDR3 totals 14 residues. V lost 7 bases, J lost 5 bases, and 2 bases stayed unmatched. Germline CDR1 reads ENHRY; CDR2 reads SYGVKD. The CDR3 loop is CAITGTSGTGELFF. As DNA, the CDR3 is TGTGCCATCACCGGGACTAGCGGGACCGGGGAGCTGTTTTTT.

V gene TRBV30 combines with J gene TRBJ2-2, with 7 bases that match TRBD1. With V trimmed by 3 bases and J by 3 bases, 7 bases remained unmatched. The CDR3 totals 15 residues. Germline lookup yields CDR1 GTSNPN and CDR2 SVGIG (reference sequence). The CDR3 nucleotides read TGTGCCTGGAGGACCAGGGGGTCAGACACCGGGGAGCTGTTTTTT. Its translation is CAWRTRGSDTGELFF.

This clone was counted once. The chain couples TRBV19 to TRBJ1-2; no clear D. Trimming took off 11 bases at V and 4 bases at J, with 11 bases between the two ends. CDR1 is LNHDA and CDR2 is SQIVND in the germline V gene (reference sequence). This CDR3 is built from 11 residues. The CDR3 DNA follows: TGTGCCCGAGTCCCCTTCTATGGCTACACCTTC. Translation gives CARVPFYGYTF.

The V and J genes are TRBV6-1 and TRBJ2-7, with TRBD2 matching 7 bases. CDR1 is MNHNS, CDR2 SASEGT, per germline. The CDR3 has 13 residues. The V gene end was trimmed by 8 bases and the J gene end by 4 bases; junction bases not matched to a gene: 8. CDR3 coding DNA: TGTGCCAGCCGAGCGGGACTGGATTACGAGCAGTACTTC. It yields the protein CASRAGLDYEQYF.